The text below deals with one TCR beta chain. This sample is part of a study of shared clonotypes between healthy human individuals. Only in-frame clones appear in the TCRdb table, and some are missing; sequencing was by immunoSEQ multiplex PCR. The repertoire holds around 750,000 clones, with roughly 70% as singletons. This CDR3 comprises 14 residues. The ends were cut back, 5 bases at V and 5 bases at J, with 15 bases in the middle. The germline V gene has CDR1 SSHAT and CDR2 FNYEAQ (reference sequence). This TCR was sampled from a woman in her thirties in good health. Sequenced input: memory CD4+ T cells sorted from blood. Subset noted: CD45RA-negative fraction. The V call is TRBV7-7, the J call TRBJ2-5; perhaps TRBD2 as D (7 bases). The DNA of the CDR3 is TGTGCCAGCAGCCTGGGGGGGGGCACGGAGACCCAGTACTTC. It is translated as CASSLGGGTETQYF.